This TCR beta chain was found in a study of blood T cell repertoires in COVID-19. Researchers sorted participants into cohorts using their self-reported clinical history. People in the exposed group encountered a COVID-19 case within 2 weeks before entering the study. TCRdb's copy holds only in-frame clones and misses some; the assay was immunoSEQ multiplex PCR. The sample holds around 340,000 clones, 88% seen once. V lost 5 bases and J 6 bases, leaving 24 bases between the germline ends. Germline V gene sequence: CDR1 KGHDR, CDR2 SFDVKD. This CDR3 has 17 amino acids. Sequenced material: PBMCs or T cells enriched from blood (not recorded which). The chain has TRBV24-1 and TRBJ1-2; D not certain. The sequence was collected from a woman in her thirties who had been exposed to COVID-19. CDR3: CATSGVAGSTGDHGYTF. The CDR3 DNA reads TGTGCCACCAGTGGGGTGGCAGGCTCGACCGGGGATCATGGCTACACCTTC.